Below, one TCR beta chain is given with its context. Its antigen is not identified. Losses at the gene ends were 4 bases for V and 1 base for J; bases not matched to a gene: 7. Germline-derived CDR1 and CDR2 are MNHNS and SASEGT. This CDR3 region has 15 residues. PCR primers comprised 60 Vbeta and 13 Jbeta primers. Libraries were prepared by immunoSEQ multiplex PCR; TCRdb keeps only in-frame clonotypes and omits some of them. The table has some 120,000 clones, about 80% seen once. The data derive from a study of cytomegalovirus exposure and HLA in healthy donors. Study results and limitations: TCR beta sequences reportedly predicted most subjects' HLA-A and HLA-B alleles accurately.

Source material: PBMCs. The receptor's source is a human donor in good health. The chain combines TRBV6-1 with TRBJ2-7, with TRBD2 identical over 7 bases. CDR3 nucleotide sequence: TGTGCCAGCAGTGGACAAGCGGGGACTTCCTACGAGCAGTACTTC. Protein product: CASSGQAGTSYEQYF.